The clone carrying this TCR beta chain was observed at least ten times. V was pared by 6 bases and J by 4 bases, with 13 bases between. Germline V gene data show CDR1 as SQVTM and CDR2 as ANQGSEA. This CDR3 has 13 residues. This record belongs to a study of regulatory T cells in long-lasting Graves disease. Arm-PCR of CDR3 regions with iRepertoire HTBI primers generated TCR beta libraries. In TCRdb, the multiplex PCR reads were re-called with MiXCR into one record per CDR3 protein. The profile shows 420,000 or so distinct CDR3 sequences, over 15% of them singletons. Time point noted: newly diagnosed GD, antithyroid drugs for less than 3 months. Generation of the TCR library employed RNA extracted from PBMCs. This sample also appeared in a second study, on T cells in Graves' hyperthyroidism and ophthalmopathy. Per that paper: Ophthalmopathy could be told apart from stable hyperthyroidism with a 13 V-J model.

Specimen: peripheral blood mononuclear cells (PBMCs), collected at new diagnosis, from a patient treated with antithyroid drugs. This clonotype was obtained from a woman under 30 with Graves disease. This chain connects TRBV29-1 to TRBJ1-5, with D possibly matching TRBD1 (6 bases). Written as DNA, the CDR3 is TGCAGCGTCAAACAGGGAATGAATCAGCCCCAGCATTTT. It encodes CSVKQGMNQPQHF. The full variable domain, rest sourced from reference TRBV29-1 and TRBJ1-5, is SAVISQKPSRDICQRGTSLTIQCQVDSQVTMMFWYRQQPGQSLTLIATANQGSEATYESGFVIDKFPISRPNLTFSTLTVSNMSPEDSSIYLCSVKQGMNQPQHFGDGTRLSIL.